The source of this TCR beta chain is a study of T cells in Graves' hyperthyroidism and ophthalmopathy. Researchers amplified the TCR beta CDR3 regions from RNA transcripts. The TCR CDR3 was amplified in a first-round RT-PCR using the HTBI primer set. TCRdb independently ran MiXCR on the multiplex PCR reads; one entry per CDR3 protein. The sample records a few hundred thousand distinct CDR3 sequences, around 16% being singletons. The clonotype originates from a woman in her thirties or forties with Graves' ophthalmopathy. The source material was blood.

This CDR3 is CASSRDRGVGEQYF. DNA of the CDR3: TGTGCCAGCAGCCGGGACAGGGGGGTTGGCGAGCAGTACTTC. The chain is built from TRBV27 and TRBJ2-7, with 11 bases fitting TRBD1. CDR1 is MNHEY and CDR2 is SMNVEV in the germline V gene (reference sequence). Trimming at V came to 6 bases and at J to 6 bases, leaving 7 bases not matched to a gene. The CDR3 runs to 14 residues.